This T cell receptor (beta chain) was found in a study of T-cell reconstitution after alpha-beta-depleted transplantation in children. Study-wide points: Expanded graft clones numbering several hundred reportedly gave rise to alpha-beta T cells about two months after transplant. Fresh T-cell production supplied most of the T-cell counts and diversity seen one year after transplant. TCRbeta diversity was high at day 60 in some patients (a result of surviving recipient T cells and thymic progenitors).

Germline V gives CDR1 SGHTA, CDR2 FQGNSA. The CDR3 totals 16 residues. The V end lost 5 bases, the J end lost 0 bases, and 13 bases lay between the germline ends. Unique molecular identifiers were incorporated into the prepared TCRbeta library. TCRdb re-analysed the PCR reads in MiXCR, keeping a single row per CDR3 protein. The sample shows over 90,000 distinct CDR3 sequences, roughly 7.2% of them seen only once. This clonotype was seen many times. Antigen specificity is unknown. The clonotype comes from a boy between 2 and 10 years old with acute lymphoblastic leukemia, due to receive a stem cell transplant. V gene TRBV7-2 combines with J gene TRBJ1-4, with D maybe TRBD1 (5 bases). The sequences come from PBMCs, collected before TCRalphabeta/CD19-depleted stem cell transplant. The CDR3 nucleotides are TGTGCCAGCAGCCAAGGGACTTTTGCAACTAATGAAAAACTGTTTTTT. Amino acids: CASSQGTFATNEKLFF.